This T cell receptor beta chain came from a study of shared clonotypes between healthy human individuals (dated by TCRdb to 2018 to 2021). Background on the whole study: A few men and a couple of women, aged 18 to 49 years, made up the cohort. Per donor, three plates each were used for CD4 naive and CD4 memory, two for CD8 naive, and one for CD8 memory. Blood TCR repertoires of a handful of healthy adults were deeply sequenced to estimate repertoire size and the extent of clonotype sharing between individuals. Different laboratories and diverse techniques were used to prepare libraries and sequence TCR repertoires, to increase sequencing depth and limit assay-specific biases. Leukapheresis yielded between about 0.85 and 10 billion PBMCs per donor.

Using the deep immunoSEQ assay, multiplex PCR amplified TCR CDR3 regions from genomic DNA. Extracted genomic DNA from each cell subset was spread evenly across all wells of several immunoSEQ 96-well plates, with each plate serving as a replicate. For sorted subsets, about 220 ng of genomic DNA, equivalent to 25,000 to 35,000 T cell genomes, went into each replicate PCR. Purified libraries were measured with a Qubit 3.0 fluorometer, size-checked on a Bioanalyzer 2100, and measured again with the KAPA Library Quantification kit. Each immunoSEQ 96-well plate was sequenced on its own single-read 150-cycle Illumina NextSeq 550 flow cell. The authors' pipeline ran thus. Because the immunoSEQ output included only junctional sequences and no quality scores, the filtering could not be the same as the filtering used for full-length reads. Sequences were annotated with PyIR, a Python wrapper for IgBLAST v1.9, using IMGT germline references to assign V/J genes and CDR3. Any read was removed if the V/J assignment was weak (E-value above 1e-6), the CDR3 was missing, or the read contained stop codons, out-of-frame junctions, or ambiguous translated residues. V3J clonotypes were defined as sequences sharing an identical inferred V gene, J gene, and CDR3 amino acid sequence. Percentage overlap between repertoires was computed as shared unique clonotypes divided by the size of the smaller repertoire. RTK rarefaction, the Chao1 estimator, and Recon v2.1 estimates of unobserved clonotypes were used to assess repertoire richness. For all TCRbeta clonotypes obtained by the gDNA method from four donors, generation probabilities were computed with OLGA. What TCRdb holds here is the immuneACCESS table cut down to in-frame rearrangements. Part of the clones is not present; checked against another copy, under half of the missing clones reflect an unresolved V gene, and the others are unexplained. The DNA gave D and trimming, while V, J and clone size come from that table. This sample gives about 2 million clones in total; about 95% of them show up just once. The ten largest clones take up 0.1% to 0.15% of the sample.

To note about this clone: Its target antigen remains unknown. It has no much larger one-base neighbor in the sample; base qualities were not kept.

Trimming at the junction amounts to 0 bases on V and 7 bases on J, and the germline ends lie 11 bases apart. The CDR3 goes from the cysteine to the phenylalanine over 15 residues. The CDR3 DNA has 45 bases and is translated from base 1. The germline V gene gives CDR1 as SGHRS and CDR2 as YFSETQ. Donors were healthy HIV-negative adults with no recently reported acute infections or vaccinations. Every donor was a Caucasian adult living in Nashville, Tennessee, USA. CD4+ T cells were enriched by magnetic negative selection; naive cells were then positively selected on CD45RA, and the negative fraction formed the memory subset. After blood collection by leukapheresis, PBMCs were isolated using Ficoll-Histopaque density gradient centrifugation and then cryopreserved in the vapor phase of liquid nitrogen. Analytical flow cytometry was used to check the purity and quantity of every magnetically sorted T cell population. From each sorted fraction, genomic DNA was isolated and quantified by UV absorbance on a Nanodrop 2000c.

Points the paper makes about the study in general: Incomplete sequencing was indicated by rarefaction of sorted-subset datasets, despite the large sequencing depth. Larger estimated clonotype richness was generally found for naive subsets than for memory subsets. Roughly 5.2% of naive CD4, roughly 3.5% of naive CD8, 2% to 2.5% of memory CD4, and around 0.42% of memory CD8 clonotypes were shared across several donors. Pairwise subsampling indicated that sequencing depth was expected to affect the degree of clonotype sharing among donors. Clonotypes shared by all four sorted-subset donors showed higher generation probabilities than non-shared clonotypes. Because the study included a small number of donors, the genetic and exposure-history diversity represented was limited. Only blood was sampled, and tissue TCR repertoires likely differ from those in blood.

The chain is assembled from TRBV5-1 and TRBJ1-6; the D segment cannot be called with confidence. The source material was naive CD4+ T cells sorted from blood. The sample's cell subset or site label is to be understood as: CD45RA+ positively selected. The sequence derives from a man aged 18 to 35 in good health. CDR3 loop: CASSLGQSENSPLHF. The DNA sequence is given as TGCGCCAGCAGCTTGGGTCAGTCGGAGAATTCACCCCTCCACTTT.